This T cell receptor beta chain comes out of a study of T cells in localized non-small cell lung cancer. Losses at the gene ends were 0 bases for V and 6 bases for J; bases not matched to a gene: 5. Per germline, CDR1 SNHLY and CDR2 FYNNEI. This CDR3 is 15 amino acids long. The data were produced by immunoSEQ multiplex PCR, yet TCRdb's version contains in-frame clones alone and is incomplete. The sample shows about 33,000 clones, 75% to 90% of them seen only once. The chain employs TRBV2 and TRBJ2-7, with 10 positions matching TRBD1. This specimen was peripheral blood mononuclear cells, taken before any cancer treatment. The source of this sequence is a man between 40 and 70 years old with stage III lung adenocarcinoma. For the CDR3, the DNA is TGTGCCAGCAGTGAAGCCCCTGGACAGGGGGGCGAGCAGTACTTC. Translated: CASSEAPGQGGEQYF.